The T cell receptor (beta chain) described here comes from a study of identical twins. Study observations and caveats: Twin sharing of out-of-frame TCR alpha was underestimated by models in monozygotic pairs.

CDR1 and CDR2 from the germline V gene are ENHRY and SYGVKD. This CDR3 has 13 residues. V shed 7 bases, J shed 5 bases, and the junction held 6 bases outside the gene matches. TCRdb redid the calling of the 5' RACE reads with MiXCR, one entry per CDR3 protein. The sample yields 1.5 million to 2 million distinct CDR3 sequences, 25% to 35% seen once. Details on this clonotype: What it binds is unknown.

Input material: cord blood. The sequence came from a newborn girl in good health. The V and J genes are TRBV10-3 and TRBJ1-1; 8 nucleotides agree with TRBD1. The CDR3 reads CAITQTGGTEAFF. CDR3 coding DNA: TGTGCCATCACCCAAACAGGGGGAACTGAAGCTTTCTTT.